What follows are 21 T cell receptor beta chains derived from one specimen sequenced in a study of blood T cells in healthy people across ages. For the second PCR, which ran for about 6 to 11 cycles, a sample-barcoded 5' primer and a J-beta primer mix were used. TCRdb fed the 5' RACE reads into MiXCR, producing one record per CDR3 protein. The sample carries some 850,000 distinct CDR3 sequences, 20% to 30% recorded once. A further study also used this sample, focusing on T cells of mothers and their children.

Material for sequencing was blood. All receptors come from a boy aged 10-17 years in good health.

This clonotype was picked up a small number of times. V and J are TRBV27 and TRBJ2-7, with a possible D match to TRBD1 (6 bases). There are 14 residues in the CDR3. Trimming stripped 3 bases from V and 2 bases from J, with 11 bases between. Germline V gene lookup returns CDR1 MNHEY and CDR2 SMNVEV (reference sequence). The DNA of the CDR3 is TGTGCCAGCAGTTTTTACAGGGAGCCCTACGAGCAGTACTTC. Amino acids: CASSFYREPYEQYF.

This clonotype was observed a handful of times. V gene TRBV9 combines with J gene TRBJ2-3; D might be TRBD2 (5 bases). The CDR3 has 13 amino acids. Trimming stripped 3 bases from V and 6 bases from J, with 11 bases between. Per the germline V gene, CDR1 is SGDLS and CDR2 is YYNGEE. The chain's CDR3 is CASSERDEDTQYF. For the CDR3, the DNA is TGTGCCAGCAGCGAGAGGGATGAGGATACGCAGTATTTT.

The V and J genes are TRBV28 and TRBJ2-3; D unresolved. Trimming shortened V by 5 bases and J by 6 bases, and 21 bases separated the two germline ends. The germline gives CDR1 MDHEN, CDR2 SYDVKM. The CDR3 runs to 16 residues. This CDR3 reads CASSLSSPRLLDTQYF. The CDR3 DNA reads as TGTGCCAGCAGTCTAAGTTCACCCAGATTGTTGGATACGCAGTATTTT.

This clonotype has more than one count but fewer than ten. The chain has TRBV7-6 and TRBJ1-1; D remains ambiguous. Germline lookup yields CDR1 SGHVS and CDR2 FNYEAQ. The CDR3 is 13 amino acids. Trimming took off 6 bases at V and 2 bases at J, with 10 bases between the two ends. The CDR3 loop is CASRADVNTEAFF. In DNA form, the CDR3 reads TGTGCCAGCAGGGCGGATGTCAACACTGAAGCTTTCTTT.

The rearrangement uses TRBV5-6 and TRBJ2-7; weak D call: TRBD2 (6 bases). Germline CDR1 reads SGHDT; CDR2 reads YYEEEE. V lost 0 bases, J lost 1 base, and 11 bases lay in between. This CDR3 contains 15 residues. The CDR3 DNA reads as TGTGCCAGCAGCTTGGTTGCGGGGCTGTCCTACGAGCAGTACTTC. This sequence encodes CASSLVAGLSYEQYF.

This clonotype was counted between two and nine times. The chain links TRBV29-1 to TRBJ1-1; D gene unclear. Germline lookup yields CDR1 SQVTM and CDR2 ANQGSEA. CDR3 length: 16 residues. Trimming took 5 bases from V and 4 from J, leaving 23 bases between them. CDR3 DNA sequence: TGCAGCGTTAAGTCCCATGGCGGTAGGTCTGGCACTGAAGCTTTCTTT. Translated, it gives CSVKSHGGRSGTEAFF.

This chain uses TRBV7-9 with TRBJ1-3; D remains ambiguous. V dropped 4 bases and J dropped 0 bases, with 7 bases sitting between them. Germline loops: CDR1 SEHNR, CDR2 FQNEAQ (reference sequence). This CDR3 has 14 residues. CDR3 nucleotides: TGTGCCAGCAGCTCTCACGGCTCTGGAAACACCATATATTTT. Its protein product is CASSSHGSGNTIYF.

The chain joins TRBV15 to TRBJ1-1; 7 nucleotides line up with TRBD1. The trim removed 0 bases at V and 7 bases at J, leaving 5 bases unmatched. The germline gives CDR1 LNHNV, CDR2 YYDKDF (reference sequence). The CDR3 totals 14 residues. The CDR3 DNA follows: TGTGCCACCAGCAGAGATTTACAGGGGATTGAAGCTTTCTTT. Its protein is CATSRDLQGIEAFF.

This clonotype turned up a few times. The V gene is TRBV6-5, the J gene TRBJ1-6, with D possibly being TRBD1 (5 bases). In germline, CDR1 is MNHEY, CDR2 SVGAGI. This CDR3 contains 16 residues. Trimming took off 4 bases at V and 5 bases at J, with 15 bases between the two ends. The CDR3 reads CASSWGTPDHNSPLHF. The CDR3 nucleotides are TGTGCCAGCAGTTGGGGGACTCCGGACCATAATTCACCCCTCCACTTT.

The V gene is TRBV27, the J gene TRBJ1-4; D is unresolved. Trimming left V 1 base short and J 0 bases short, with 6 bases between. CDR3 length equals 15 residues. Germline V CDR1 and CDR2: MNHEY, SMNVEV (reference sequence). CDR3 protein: CASSLFFSTNEKLFF. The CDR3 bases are TGTGCCAGCAGTTTATTCTTCTCAACTAATGAAAAACTGTTTTTT.

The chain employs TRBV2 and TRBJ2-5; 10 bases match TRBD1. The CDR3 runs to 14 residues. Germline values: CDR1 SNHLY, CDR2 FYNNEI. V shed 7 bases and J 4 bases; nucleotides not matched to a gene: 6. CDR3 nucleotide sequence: TGTGCCAGCACCCCCCGACAGGGGGCAGAGACCCAGTACTTC. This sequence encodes CASTPRQGAETQYF.

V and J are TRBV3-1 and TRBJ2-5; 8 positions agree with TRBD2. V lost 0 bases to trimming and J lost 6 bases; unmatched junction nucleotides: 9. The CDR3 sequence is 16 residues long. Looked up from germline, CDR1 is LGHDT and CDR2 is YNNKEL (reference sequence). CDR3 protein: CASSQDHPGGRKTQYF. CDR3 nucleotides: TGTGCCAGCAGCCAAGATCATCCGGGGGGGCGGAAGACCCAGTACTTC.

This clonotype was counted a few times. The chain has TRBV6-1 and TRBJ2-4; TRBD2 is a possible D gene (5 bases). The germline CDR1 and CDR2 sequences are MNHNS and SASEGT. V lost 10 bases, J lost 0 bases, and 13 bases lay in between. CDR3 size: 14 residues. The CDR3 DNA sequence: TGTGCCACCAGGACTTCACTAGCCAAAAACATTCAGTACTTC. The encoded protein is CATRTSLAKNIQYF.

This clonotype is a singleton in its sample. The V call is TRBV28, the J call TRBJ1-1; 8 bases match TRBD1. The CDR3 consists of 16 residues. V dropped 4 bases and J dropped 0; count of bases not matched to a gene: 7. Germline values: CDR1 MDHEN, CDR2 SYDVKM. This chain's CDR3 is CASSSAGGPLNTEAFF. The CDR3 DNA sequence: TGTGCCAGCAGTTCGGCAGGGGGCCCGTTGAACACTGAAGCTTTCTTT.

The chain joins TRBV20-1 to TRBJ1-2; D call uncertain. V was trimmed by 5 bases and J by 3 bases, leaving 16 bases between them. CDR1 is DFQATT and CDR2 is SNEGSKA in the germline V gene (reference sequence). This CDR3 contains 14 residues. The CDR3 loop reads CSAPTSETYYGYTF. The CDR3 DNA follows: TGCAGTGCTCCTACCAGTGAAACCTACTATGGCTACACCTTC.

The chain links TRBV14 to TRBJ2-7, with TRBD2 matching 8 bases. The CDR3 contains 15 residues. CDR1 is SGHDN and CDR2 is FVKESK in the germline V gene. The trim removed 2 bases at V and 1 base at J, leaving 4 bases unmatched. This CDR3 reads CASSQWSGGSYEQYF. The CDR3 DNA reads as TGTGCCAGCAGCCAATGGAGCGGGGGATCCTACGAGCAGTACTTC. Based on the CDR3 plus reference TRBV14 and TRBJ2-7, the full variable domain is EAGVTQFPSHSVIEKGQTVTLRCDPISGHDNLYWYRRVMGKEIKFLLHFVKESKQDESGMPNNRFLAERTGGTYSTLKVQPAELEDSGVYFCASSQWSGGSYEQYFGPGTRLTVT.

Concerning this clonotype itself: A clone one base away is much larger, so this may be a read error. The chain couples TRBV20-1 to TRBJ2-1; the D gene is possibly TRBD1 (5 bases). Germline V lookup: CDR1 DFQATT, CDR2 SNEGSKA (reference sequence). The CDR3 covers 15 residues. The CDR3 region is CCAIQGNQGYNEQFF. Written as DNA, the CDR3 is TGCTGTGCTATCCAAGGGAACCAGGGCTACAATGAGCAGTTCTTC.

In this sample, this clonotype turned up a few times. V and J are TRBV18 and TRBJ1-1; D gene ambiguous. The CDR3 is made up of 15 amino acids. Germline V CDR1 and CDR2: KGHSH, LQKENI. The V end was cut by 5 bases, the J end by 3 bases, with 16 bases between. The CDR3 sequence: CASSSRTSRDTEAFF. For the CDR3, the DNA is TGTGCCAGCTCATCCCGGACGTCGCGGGACACTGAAGCTTTCTTT.

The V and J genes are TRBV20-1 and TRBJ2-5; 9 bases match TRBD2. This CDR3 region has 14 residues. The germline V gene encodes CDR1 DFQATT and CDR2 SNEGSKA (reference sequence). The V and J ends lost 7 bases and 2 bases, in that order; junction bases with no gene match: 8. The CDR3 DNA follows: TGCAGTGGAAAGCGGGGGGCCGCGCAAGAGACCCAGTACTTC. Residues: CSGKRGAAQETQYF.

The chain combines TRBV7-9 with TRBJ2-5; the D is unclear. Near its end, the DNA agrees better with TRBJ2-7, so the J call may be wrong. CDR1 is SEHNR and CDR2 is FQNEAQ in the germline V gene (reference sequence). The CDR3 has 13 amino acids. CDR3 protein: CASSIMTGYEQYF. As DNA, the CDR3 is TGTGCCAGCAGCATCATGACCGGATACGAGCAGTACTTC.

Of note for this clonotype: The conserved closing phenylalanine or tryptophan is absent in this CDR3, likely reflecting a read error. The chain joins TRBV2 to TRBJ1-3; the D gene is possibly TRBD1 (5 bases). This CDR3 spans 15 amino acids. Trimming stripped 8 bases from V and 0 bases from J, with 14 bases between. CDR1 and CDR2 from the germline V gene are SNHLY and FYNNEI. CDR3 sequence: CASSKRGSSGNTIYL. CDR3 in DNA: TGTGCCAGCTCCAAAAGGGGCAGCTCTGGAAACACCATATATCTT.